The T cell receptor (beta chain) described here comes from a study of CD8+CD57+ T cells in acquired aplastic anemia (dated by TCRdb to the late 2010s). Some background on the complete study: Extracted DNA from sorted CD4+ and CD8+ cells averaged approximately 3 ug, ranging from roughly 0.17 to 27.4 ug. An average of roughly 10 million reads for CD4+ cells and 11.0 million reads for CD8+ cells was obtained from healthy donor samples. What the authors observed across the whole study: Around 27 CD8+ CDR3 sequences were found to be shared between patients and controls, but these sequences appeared to be highly expressed in patients and within the immunodominant clones of the patients. Patients and healthy controls showed no significant difference in CD8+ Simpson's diversity (P=0.060).

TCR repertoires of sorted CD4+ and CD8+ blood T cells from severe aplastic anemia patients and healthy subjects were deep-sequenced in the study. Ficoll-Paque density gradient centrifugation was used to isolate peripheral blood mononuclear cells. Before DNA was extracted, CD4+ and CD8+ T cells were sorted using either FACS or magnetic beads. Looking up the germline V gene yields CDR1 SGHAT and CDR2 FQNNGV. From cysteine to phenylalanine, the CDR3 is 14 amino acids long. Just the 42-base CDR3 DNA is kept, in frame starting at base 1. This clonotype was detected only a few times. Its antigen specificity is not known. A much larger clone sits a single nucleotide away, making a read error possible. Profiling of TCR beta VDJ combinations and CDR3 sequences used genomic DNA as the template. An Illumina HiSeq 2000 was used for TCR repertoire sequencing. On the authors' methods: TRBV/TRBJ rearrangement plots, CDR3 size and DJ length profiles, and Simpson's diversity index were used to assess repertoires. Whichever DNA sequence was most abundant in the deep sequencing data was defined as the immunodominant clone. CDR3 amino acid sequences were screened for sharing across subjects and were compared with published repertoires and the VDJdb database. In-frame beta chains were kept once TCRdb had trimmed the public reads at Q25 with fastp and called clones with MiXCR. For every CDR3 protein sequence, its rows merge into one entry that carries the most common genes and DNA. V and J calls and clone size were set by TCRdb, not the authors. This sample holds 350,000 to 450,000 distinct CDR3 sequences; 55% to 75% were observed only once. 3.5% to 4.5% of the sample is in the top ten clones.

The source material was sorted CD4+, CD8+, or CD8+CD57+ T cells (not recorded which) from PBMCs. This chain joins TRBV11-2 to TRBJ1-2, and TRBD1 matches 8 of the central bases. The sequence was obtained from a human donor in good health, serving as a control. The CDR3 corresponds to CTSSQDGQGGGYTF. The bases read TGTACCAGCAGCCAAGACGGACAGGGAGGTGGCTACACCTTC.